The 5 T cell receptor beta chains below come from one sample, sequenced in a study of blood T cell repertoires in COVID-19 (dated by TCRdb to the early 2020s). The library came from the immunoSEQ multiplex PCR assay. TCRdb carries this immuneACCESS record with in-frame sequences only. Its versions omit some clonotypes, under half of them owing to an unresolved V gene in the studies checked, with the rest unexplained. This sample has approximately 230,000 clones in its table, and 70% to 90% of those were observed once. The ten largest account for 1.2% to 1.5% of the sample. The source material was peripheral blood. The receptors originated from a man at least 80 years old with acute or convalescent COVID-19.

The chain joins TRBV3-1 (or the pseudogene TRBV3-2) to TRBJ1-3; D might be TRBD1 (5 bases). This CDR3 comprises 11 residues. Trimming pared 8 bases from V and 13 bases from J, leaving 15 bases between. CDR1 is LGHDT and CDR2 is YNNKEL in the germline V gene (reference sequence). In DNA form, the CDR3 reads TGTGCCAGCGAAGGGACTGATGAGATATATTTT. This gives the protein CASEGTDEIYF.

The chain couples TRBV7-2 to TRBJ1-2; no definite D call. Germline V lookup: CDR1 SGHTA, CDR2 FQGNSA. V lost 0 bases and J lost 4, with 9 bases in between. The length of the CDR3 is 14 residues. The CDR3 reads CASSLAGDPYGYTF. The CDR3 DNA reads as TGTGCCAGCAGCTTAGCCGGAGATCCCTATGGCTACACCTTC.

The chain couples TRBV14 to TRBJ2-5; D call uncertain. The germline V gene has CDR1 SGHDN and CDR2 FVKESK. V dropped 0 bases and J dropped 5 bases, with 13 bases sitting between them. The CDR3 sequence is 15 residues long. The CDR3 coding sequence is TGTGCCAGCAGCCAAGATTGGTCGAGCATGGAGACCCAGTACTTC. It encodes CASSQDWSSMETQYF.

The V gene is TRBV7-9, the J gene TRBJ2-4, with 13 bases matching TRBD2. In germline, CDR1 is SEHNR, CDR2 FQNEAQ (reference sequence). The CDR3 runs to 17 residues. V lost 5 bases and J lost 2; bases outside the gene matches: 6. CDR3 sequence: CASSPQGLAGPKNIQYF. The DNA of the CDR3 is TGTGCCAGCAGCCCCCAGGGACTAGCGGGACCCAAAAACATTCAGTACTTC. The whole variable domain, remainder taken from reference TRBV7-9 and TRBJ2-4, is DTGVSQNPRHKITKRGQNVTFRCDPISEHNRLYWYRQTLGQGPEFLTYFQNEAQLEKSRLLSDRFSAERPKGSFSTLEIQRTEQGDSAMYLCASSPQGLAGPKNIQYFGAGTRLSVL.

This clone appeared a few times. The chain uses TRBV4-1 and TRBJ2-3; 8 nucleotides match TRBD2. Germline CDR1 reads MGHRA; CDR2 reads YSYEKL. The CDR3 runs 18 residues. The J segment lost 2 bases and the V segment lost 2 bases, leaving 12 bases of the junction unmatched. This CDR3 reads CASSQPRGVAGITDTQYF. The DNA of the CDR3 is TGCGCCAGCAGCCAACCCCGAGGCGTAGCGGGAATCACAGATACGCAGTATTTT.